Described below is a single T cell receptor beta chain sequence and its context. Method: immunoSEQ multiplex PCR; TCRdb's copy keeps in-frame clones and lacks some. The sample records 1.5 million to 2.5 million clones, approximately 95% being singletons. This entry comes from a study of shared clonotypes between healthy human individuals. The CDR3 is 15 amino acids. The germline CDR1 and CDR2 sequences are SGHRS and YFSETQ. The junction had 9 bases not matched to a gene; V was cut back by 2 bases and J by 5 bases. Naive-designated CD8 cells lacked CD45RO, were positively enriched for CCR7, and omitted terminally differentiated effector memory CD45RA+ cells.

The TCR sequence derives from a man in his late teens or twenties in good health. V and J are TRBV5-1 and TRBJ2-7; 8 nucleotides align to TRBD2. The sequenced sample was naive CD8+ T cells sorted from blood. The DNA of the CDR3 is TGCGCCAGCAGCTTAACGGGGGGGAACCTGGACGAGCAGTACTTC. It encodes CASSLTGGNLDEQYF. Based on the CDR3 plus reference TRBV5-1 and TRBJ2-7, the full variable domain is KAGVTQTPRYLIKTRGQQVTLSCSPISGHRSVSWYQQTPGQGLQFLFEYFSETQRNKGNFPGRFSGRQFSNSRSEMNVSTLELGDSALYLCASSLTGGNLDEQYFGPGTRLTVT.